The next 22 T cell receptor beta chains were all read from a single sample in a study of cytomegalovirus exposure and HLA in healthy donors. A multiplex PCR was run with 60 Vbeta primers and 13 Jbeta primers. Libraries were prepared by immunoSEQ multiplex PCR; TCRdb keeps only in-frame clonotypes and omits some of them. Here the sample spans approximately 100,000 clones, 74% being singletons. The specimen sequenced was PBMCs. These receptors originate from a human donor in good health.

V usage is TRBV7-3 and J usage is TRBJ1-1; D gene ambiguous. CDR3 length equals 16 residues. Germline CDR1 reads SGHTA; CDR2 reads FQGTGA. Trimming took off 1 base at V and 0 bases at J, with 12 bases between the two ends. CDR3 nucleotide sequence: TGTGCCAGCAGCTTAAGAGGAGGTCTGTTGAACACTGAAGCTTTCTTT. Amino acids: CASSLRGGLLNTEAFF.

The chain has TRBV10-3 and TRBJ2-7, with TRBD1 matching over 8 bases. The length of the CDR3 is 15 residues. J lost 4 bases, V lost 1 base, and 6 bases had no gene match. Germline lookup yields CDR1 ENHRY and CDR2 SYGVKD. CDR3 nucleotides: TGTGCCATCAGTGAGTTTGGTAACAGGGGGTACGAGCAGTACTTC. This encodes CAISEFGNRGYEQYF.

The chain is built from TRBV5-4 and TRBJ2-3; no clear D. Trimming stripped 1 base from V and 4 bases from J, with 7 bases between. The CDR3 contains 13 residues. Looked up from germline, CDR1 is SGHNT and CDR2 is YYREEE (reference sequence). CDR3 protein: CASSLTGADTQYF. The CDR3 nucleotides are TGTGCCAGCAGCTTGACGGGTGCAGATACGCAGTATTTT.

CDR3 nucleotides: TGTGCCAGCCTAGGACAGCCGAGCTTCGGAAACACCATATATTTT. Its translation is CASLGQPSFGNTIYF. The rearrangement joins TRBV2 to TRBJ1-3, with D perhaps matching TRBD1 (6 bases). Germline loops: CDR1 SNHLY, CDR2 FYNNEI. V dropped 8 bases and J dropped 4 bases, with 18 bases sitting between them. CDR3 length: 15 residues.

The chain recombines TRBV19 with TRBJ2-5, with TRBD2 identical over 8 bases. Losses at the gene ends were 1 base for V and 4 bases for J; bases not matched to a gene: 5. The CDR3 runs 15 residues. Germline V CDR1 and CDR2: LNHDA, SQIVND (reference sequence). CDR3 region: CASSIAQGLGETQYF. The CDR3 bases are TGTGCCAGTAGTATAGCCCAGGGACTAGGAGAGACCCAGTACTTC.

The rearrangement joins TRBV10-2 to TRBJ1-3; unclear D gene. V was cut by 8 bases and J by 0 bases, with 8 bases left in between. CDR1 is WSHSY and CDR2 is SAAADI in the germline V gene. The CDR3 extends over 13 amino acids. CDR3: CASVLSSGNTIYF. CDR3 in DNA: TGCGCCAGCGTCCTGAGCTCTGGAAACACCATATATTTT.

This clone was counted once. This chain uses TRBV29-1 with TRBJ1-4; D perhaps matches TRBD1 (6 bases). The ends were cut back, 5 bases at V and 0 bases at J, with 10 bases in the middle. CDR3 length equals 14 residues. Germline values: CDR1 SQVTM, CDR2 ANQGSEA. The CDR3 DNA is TGCAGCGTTCGCAGGGGCGCAACTAATGAAAAACTGTTTTTT. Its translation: CSVRRGATNEKLFF.

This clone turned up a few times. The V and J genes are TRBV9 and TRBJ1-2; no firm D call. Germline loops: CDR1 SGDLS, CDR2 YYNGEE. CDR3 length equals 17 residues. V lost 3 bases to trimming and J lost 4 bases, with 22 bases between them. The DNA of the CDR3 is TGTGCCAGCAGCGCCATAGCCCAACGGAGCAGCTCCTATGGCTACACCTTC. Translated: CASSAIAQRSSSYGYTF.

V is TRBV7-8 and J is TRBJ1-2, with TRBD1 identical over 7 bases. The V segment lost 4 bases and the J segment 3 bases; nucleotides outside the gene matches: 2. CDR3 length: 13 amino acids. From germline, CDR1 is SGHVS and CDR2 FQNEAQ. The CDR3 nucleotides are TGTGCCAGCAGCTCGGGACAGCACTATGGCTACACCTTC. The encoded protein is CASSSGQHYGYTF.

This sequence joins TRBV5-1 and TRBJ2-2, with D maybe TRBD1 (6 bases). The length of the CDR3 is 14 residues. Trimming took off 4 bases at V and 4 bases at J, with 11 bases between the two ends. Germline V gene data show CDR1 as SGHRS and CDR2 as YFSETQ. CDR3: CASSPLGATGELFF. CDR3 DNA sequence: TGCGCCAGCAGCCCCTTGGGGGCCACCGGGGAGCTGTTTTTT.

This chain's CDR3 is CASSLGTGGTDTQYF. DNA for the CDR3: TGTGCCAGCAGCTTAGGGACAGGGGGCACAGATACGCAGTATTTT. This sequence joins TRBV11-2 and TRBJ2-3, with TRBD1 identical over 9 bases. V dropped 1 base and J dropped 1; count of bases not matched to a gene: 0. CDR1 SGHAT and CDR2 FQNNGV come from the germline V gene. The CDR3 runs to 15 residues.

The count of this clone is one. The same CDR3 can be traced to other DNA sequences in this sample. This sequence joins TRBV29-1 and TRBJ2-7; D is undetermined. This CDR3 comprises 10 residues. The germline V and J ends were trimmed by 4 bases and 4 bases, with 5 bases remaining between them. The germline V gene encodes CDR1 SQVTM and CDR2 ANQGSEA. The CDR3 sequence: CSVGQYEQYF. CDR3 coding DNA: TGCAGCGTTGGACAATACGAGCAGTACTTC.

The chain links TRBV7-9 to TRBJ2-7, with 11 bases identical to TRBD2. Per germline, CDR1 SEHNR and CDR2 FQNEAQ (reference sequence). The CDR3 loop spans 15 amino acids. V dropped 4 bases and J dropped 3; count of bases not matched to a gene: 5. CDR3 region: CASSSSSGRFYEQYF. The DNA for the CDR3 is TGTGCCAGCAGCTCCTCTAGCGGGAGGTTCTACGAGCAGTACTTC.

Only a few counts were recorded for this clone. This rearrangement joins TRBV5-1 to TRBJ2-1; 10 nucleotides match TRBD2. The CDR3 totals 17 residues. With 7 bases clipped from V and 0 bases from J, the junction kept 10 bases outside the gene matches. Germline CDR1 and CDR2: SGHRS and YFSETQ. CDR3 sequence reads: CASQSGGVTRSYNEQFF. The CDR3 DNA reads TGCGCCAGCCAAAGCGGGGGGGTAACTCGCTCCTACAATGAGCAGTTCTTC.

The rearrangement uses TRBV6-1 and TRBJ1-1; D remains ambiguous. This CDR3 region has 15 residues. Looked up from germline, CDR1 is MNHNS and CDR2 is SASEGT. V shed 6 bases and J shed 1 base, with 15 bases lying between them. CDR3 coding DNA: TGTGCCAGCAGGGAGAACCTTCGGGGGAACACTGAAGCTTTCTTT. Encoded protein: CASRENLRGNTEAFF.

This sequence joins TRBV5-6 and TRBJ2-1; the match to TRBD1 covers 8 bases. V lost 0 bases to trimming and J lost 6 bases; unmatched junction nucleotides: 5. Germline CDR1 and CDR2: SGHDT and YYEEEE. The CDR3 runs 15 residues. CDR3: CASSLGQGLGNEQFF. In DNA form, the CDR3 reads TGTGCCAGCAGCTTGGGACAGGGGTTGGGCAATGAGCAGTTCTTC. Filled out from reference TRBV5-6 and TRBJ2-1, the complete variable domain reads DAGVTQSPTHLIKTRGQQVTLRCSPKSGHDTVSWYQQALGQGPQFIFQYYEEEERQRGNFPDRFSGHQFPNYSSELNVNALLLGDSALYLCASSLGQGLGNEQFFGPGTRLTVL.

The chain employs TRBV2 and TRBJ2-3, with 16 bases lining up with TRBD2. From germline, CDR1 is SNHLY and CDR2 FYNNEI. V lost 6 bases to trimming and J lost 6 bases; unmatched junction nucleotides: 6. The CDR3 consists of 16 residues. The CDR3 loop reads CASSPGLAGGRDTQYF. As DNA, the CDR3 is TGTGCCAGCAGCCCGGGACTAGCGGGGGGGCGCGATACGCAGTATTTT.

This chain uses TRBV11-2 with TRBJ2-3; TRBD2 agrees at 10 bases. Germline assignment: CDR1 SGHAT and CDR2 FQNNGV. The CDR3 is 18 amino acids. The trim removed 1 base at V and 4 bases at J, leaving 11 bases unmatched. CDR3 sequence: CASSLGRFSGGASDTQYF. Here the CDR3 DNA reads TGTGCCAGCAGCTTAGGGCGCTTCAGCGGGGGGGCGTCAGATACGCAGTATTTT.

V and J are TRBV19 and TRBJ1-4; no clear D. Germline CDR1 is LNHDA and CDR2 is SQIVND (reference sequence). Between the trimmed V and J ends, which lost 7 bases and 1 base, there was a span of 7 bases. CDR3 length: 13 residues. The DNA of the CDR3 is TGTGCCAGTAAACGGGGAACTAATGAAAAACTGTTTTTT. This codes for CASKRGTNEKLFF.

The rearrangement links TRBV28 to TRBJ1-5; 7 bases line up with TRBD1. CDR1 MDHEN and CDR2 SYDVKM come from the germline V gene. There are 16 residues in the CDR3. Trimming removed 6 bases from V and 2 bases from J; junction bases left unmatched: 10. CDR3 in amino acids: CASRGSGTAGNQPQHF. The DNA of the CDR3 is TGTGCCAGCAGGGGGAGTGGGACAGCCGGCAATCAGCCCCAGCATTTT.

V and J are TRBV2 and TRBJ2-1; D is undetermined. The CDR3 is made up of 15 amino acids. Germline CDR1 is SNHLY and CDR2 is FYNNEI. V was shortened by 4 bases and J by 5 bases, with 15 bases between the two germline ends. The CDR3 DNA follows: TGTGCCAGCAGTGTAAGTACTACTTCAAACAATGAGCAGTTCTTC. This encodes CASSVSTTSNNEQFF.

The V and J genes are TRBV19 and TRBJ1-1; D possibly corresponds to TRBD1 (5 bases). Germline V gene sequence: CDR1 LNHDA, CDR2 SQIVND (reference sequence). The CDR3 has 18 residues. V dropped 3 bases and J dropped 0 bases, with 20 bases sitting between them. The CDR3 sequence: CASSIGGKKGSMNTEAFF. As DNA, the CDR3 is TGTGCCAGTAGTATTGGGGGGAAGAAGGGAAGTATGAACACTGAAGCTTTCTTT. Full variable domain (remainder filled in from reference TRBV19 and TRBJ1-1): DGGITQSPKYLFRKEGQNVTLSCEQNLNHDAMYWYRQDPGQGLRLIYYSQIVNDFQKGDIAEGYSVSREKKESFPLTVTSAQKNPTAFYLCASSIGGKKGSMNTEAFFGQGTRLTVV.